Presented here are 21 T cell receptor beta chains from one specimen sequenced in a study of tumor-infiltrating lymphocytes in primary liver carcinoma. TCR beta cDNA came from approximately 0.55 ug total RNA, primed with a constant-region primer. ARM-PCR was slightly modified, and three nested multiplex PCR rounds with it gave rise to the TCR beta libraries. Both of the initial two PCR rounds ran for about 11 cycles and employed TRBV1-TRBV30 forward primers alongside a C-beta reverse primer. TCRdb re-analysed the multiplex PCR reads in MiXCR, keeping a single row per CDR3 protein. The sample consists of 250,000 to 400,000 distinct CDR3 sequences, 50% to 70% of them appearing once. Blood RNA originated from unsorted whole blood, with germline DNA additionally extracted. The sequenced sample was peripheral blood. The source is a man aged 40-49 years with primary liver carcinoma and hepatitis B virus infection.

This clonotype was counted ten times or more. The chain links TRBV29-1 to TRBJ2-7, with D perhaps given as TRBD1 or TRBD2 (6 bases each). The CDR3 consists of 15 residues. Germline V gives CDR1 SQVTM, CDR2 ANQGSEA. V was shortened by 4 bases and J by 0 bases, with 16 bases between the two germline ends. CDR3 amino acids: CSVVGGGFTSYEQYF. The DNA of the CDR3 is TGCAGCGTTGTTGGAGGGGGATTCACCTCCTACGAGCAGTACTTC.

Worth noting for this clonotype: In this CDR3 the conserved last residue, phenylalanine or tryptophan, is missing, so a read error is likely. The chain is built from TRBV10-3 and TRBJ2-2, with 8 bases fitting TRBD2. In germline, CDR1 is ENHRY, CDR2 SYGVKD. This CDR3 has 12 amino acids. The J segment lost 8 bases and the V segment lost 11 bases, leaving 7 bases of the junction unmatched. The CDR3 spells CAAGGDEGELFS. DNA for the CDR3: TGTGCCGCGGGAGGAGACGAGGGGGAGCTGTTTTCT.

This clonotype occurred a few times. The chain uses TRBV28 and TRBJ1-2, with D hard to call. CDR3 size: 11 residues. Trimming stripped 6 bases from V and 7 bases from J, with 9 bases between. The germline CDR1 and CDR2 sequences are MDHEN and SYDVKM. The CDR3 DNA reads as TGTGCCAGCAGCCCGAGGGTTGGCTACACCTTC. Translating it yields CASSPRVGYTF.

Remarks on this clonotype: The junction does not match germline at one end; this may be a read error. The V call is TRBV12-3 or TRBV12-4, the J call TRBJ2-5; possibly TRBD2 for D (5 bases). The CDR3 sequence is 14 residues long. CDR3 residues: CGSSFRRSQETQYF. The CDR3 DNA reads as TGTGGCAGCAGTTTCAGGAGGAGTCAAGAGACCCAGTACTTC.

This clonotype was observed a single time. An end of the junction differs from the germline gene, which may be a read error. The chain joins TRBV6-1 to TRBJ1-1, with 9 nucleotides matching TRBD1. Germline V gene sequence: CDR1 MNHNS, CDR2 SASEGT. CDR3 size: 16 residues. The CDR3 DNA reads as TGTGTCAGCAGTGAACGGGACAGGGTTATGAACACAGAAGCTTTCTTT. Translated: CVSSERDRVMNTEAFF.

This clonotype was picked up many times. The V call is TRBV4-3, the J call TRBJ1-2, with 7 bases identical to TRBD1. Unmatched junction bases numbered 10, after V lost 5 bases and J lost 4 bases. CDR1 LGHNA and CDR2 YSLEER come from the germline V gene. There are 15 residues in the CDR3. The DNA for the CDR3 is TGCGCCAGCAGCTTATATAAGGGGGACAGCTATGGCTACACCTTC. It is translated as CASSLYKGDSYGYTF.

CDR3 sequence reads: CASSLGRAVANVLTF. CDR3 DNA: TGTGCCAGCAGCTTGGGCCGAGCTGTAGCCAACGTCCTGACTTTC. V gene TRBV11-1 combines with J gene TRBJ2-6; D unresolved. The CDR3 is 15 residues long. The V gene lost 3 bases and the J gene lost 7 bases, with 13 bases spanning the gap. In germline, CDR1 is SGHAT, CDR2 FQDESV (reference sequence).

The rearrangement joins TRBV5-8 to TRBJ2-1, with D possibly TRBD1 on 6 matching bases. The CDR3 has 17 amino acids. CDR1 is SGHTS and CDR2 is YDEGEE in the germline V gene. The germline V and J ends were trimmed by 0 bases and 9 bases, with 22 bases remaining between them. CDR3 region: CASSLAMGLEGRGEQFF. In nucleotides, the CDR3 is TGTGCCAGCAGCTTGGCTATGGGCCTAGAAGGCAGGGGTGAGCAGTTCTTC.

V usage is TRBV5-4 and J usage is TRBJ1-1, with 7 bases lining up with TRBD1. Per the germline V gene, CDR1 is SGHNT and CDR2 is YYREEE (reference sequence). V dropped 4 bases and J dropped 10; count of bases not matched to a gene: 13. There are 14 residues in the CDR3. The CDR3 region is CASSHPQEGGLAFF. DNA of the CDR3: TGTGCCAGCAGCCATCCTCAGGAAGGGGGCCTAGCTTTCTTT.

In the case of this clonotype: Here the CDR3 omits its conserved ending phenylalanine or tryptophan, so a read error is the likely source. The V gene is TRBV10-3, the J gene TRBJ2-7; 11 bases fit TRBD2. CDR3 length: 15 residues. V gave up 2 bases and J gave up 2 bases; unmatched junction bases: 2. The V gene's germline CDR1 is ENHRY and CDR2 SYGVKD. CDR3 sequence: CAISEPGLAAYEQYL. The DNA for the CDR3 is TGTGCCATCAGTGAGCCGGGACTAGCGGCCTACGAGCAGTACCTC.

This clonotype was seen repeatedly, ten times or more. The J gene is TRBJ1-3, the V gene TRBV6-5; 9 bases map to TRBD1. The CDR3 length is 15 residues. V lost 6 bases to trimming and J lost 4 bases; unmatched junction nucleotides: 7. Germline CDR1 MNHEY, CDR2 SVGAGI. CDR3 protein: CASSRTGDEGNTIYF. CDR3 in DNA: TGTGCCAGCAGCAGGACAGGGGATGAGGGAAACACCATATATTTT.

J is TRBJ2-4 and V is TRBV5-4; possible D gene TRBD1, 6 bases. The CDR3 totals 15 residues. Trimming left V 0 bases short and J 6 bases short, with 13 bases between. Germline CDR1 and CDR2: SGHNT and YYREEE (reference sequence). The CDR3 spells CASSLDGGRRNIQYF. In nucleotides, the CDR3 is TGTGCCAGCAGCTTGGATGGGGGCAGGAGAAACATTCAGTACTTC.

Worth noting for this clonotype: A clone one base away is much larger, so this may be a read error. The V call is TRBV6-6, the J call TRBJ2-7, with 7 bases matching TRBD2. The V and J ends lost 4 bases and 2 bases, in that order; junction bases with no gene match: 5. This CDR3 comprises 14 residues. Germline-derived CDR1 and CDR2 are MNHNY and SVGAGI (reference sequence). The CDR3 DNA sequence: TGTGCCAGCAGTTGTGGCGGGAGTGCCTACGAGCAGTACTTC. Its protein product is CASSCGGSAYEQYF.

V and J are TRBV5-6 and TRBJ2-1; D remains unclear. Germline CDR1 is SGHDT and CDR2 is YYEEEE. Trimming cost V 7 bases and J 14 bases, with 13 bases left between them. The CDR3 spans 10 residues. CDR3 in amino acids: CASGPGVEFF. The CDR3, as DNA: TGTGCCAGCGGACCTGGGGTGGAGTTCTTC. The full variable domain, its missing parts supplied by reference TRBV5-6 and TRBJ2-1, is DAGVTQSPTHLIKTRGQQVTLRCSPKSGHDTVSWYQQALGQGPQFIFQYYEEEERQRGNFPDRFSGHQFPNYSSELNVNALLLGDSALYLCASGPGVEFFGPGTRLTVL.

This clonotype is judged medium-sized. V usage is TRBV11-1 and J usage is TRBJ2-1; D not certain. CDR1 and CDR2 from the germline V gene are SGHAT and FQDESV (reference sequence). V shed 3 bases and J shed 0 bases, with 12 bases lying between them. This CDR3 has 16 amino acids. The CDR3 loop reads CASSFLSQSSYNEQFF. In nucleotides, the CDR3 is TGTGCCAGCAGCTTTCTCAGTCAAAGCTCCTACAATGAGCAGTTCTTC.

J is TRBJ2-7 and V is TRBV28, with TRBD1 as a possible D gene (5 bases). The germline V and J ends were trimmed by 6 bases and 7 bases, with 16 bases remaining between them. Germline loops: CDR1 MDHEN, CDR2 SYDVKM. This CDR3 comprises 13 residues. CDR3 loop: CASRPQGFYEQYF. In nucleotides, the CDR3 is TGTGCCAGCAGACCTCAGGGTTTCTATGAGCAGTACTTC.

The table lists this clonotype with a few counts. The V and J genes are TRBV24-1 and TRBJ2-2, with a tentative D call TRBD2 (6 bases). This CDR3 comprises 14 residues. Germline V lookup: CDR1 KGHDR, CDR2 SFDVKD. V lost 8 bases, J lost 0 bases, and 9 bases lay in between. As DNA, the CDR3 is TGTGCCACCATGCGGGGCGCGAACACCGGGGAGCTGTTTTTT. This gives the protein CATMRGANTGELFF.

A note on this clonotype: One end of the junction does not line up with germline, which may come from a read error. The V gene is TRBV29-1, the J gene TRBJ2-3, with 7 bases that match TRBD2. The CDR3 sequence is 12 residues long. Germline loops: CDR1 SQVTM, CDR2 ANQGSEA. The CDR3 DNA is TGCAGCGTTGGCAGGGAGGGAGATGCGCACTATTTT. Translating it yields CSVGREGDAHYF.

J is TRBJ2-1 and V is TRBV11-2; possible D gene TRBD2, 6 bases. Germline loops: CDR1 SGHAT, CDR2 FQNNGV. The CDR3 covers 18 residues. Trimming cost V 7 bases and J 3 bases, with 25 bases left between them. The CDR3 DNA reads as TGTGCCAGCATCCTAGAATTGTGGGGGAGGTTGTTCTACAATGAGCAGTTCTTC. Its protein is CASILELWGRLFYNEQFF.

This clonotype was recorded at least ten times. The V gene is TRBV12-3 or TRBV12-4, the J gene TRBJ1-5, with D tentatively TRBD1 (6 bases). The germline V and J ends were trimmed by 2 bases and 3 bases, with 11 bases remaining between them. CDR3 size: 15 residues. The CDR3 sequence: CASSLSGHINQPQHF. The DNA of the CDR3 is TGTGCCAGCAGTTTATCGGGACATATCAATCAGCCCCAGCATTTT.

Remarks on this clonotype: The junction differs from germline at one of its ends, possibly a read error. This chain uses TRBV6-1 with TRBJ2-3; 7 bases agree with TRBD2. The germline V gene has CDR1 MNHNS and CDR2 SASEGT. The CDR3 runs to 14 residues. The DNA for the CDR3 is TGTGCCAGCAGTGAGGCGGGAGTGGGGGATACGCAGTGTTTT. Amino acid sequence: CASSEAGVGDTQCF.